This note documents a single TCR beta chain sequence. The authors' processing: Amplification from reference gene primers served as the basis for estimated nucleated cell counts. Produced via immunoSEQ multiplex PCR; TCRdb's table is partial and in-frame only. V and J calls plus clone size are reproduced from that table; the DNA served to infer D and trimming. The sample shows a few hundred thousand clones, around 85% of them seen only once. The data are from a study of blood T cell repertoires in COVID-19. Study at large: Acute-phase and convalescent COVID-19 samples originated in the United States, Italy and Spain. From T cells, B-cell-depleted T cells, or PBMCs came the material, which was cDNA or gDNA.

CDR3 length equals 17 residues. CDR1 GTSNPN and CDR2 SVGIG come from the germline V gene (reference sequence). Trimming shortened V by 6 bases and J by 4 bases, and 27 bases separated the two germline ends. The sequenced sample consisted of peripheral blood. V and J are TRBV30 and TRBJ1-2, with D perhaps TRBD1 (5 bases). This clonotype was obtained from a woman in her 50s with acute or convalescent COVID-19. The CDR3 nucleotides are TGTGCCTGTAAGAAAAATCGCGGCGGGCAGGGAGGCTATGGCTACACCTTC. Translated: CACKKNRGGQGGYGYTF.